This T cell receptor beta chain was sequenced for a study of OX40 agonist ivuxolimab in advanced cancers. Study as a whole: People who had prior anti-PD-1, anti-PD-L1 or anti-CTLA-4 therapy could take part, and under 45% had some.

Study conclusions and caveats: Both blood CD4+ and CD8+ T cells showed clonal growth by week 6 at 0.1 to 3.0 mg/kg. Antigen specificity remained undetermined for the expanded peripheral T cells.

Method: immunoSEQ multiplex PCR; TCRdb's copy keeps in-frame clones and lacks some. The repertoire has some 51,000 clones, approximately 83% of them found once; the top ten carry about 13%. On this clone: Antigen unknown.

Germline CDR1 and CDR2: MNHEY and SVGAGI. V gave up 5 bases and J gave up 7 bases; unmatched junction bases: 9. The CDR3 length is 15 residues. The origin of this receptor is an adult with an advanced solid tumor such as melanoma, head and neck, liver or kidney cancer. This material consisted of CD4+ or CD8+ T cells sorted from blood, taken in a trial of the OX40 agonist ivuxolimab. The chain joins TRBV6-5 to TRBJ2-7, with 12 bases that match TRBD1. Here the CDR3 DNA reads TGTGCCAGCAGTCCCGGGACAGGGGGCGAAGGGGAGCAGTACTTC. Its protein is CASSPGTGGEGEQYF.